The 27 T cell receptor beta chains below come from one sample, sequenced in a study of Graves' ophthalmopathy and Graves' hyperthyroidism (dated by TCRdb to between 2017 and 2018). These reads were obtained on an Illumina HiSeq 2000. For repertoire sequencing, the TCR beta CDR3 regions were amplified from RNA transcripts. HTBI primers and the Qiagen OneStep RT-PCR kit were used in a first-round RT-PCR, which was followed by a second-round multiplex PCR, size selection and purification. TCRdb reprocessed the public reads (quality trimming at Q25 with fastp, clone calling with MiXCR) and kept in-frame beta chains. Merged by CDR3 protein, the rows form single entries marked with the most common genes and DNA. A total of over a million distinct CDR3 sequences appear in this sample, roughly 35% of them only once. Roughly 10% of the sample comes from the top ten. The sample taken for sequencing was peripheral blood or thyroid tissue (not recorded which). The origin of the receptors is an adult man with Graves' hyperthyroidism.

This chain links TRBV29-1 with TRBJ2-1, with D perhaps given as TRBD1 or TRBD2 (5 bases each). The CDR3 runs 18 residues. The germline CDR1 and CDR2 sequences are SQVTM and ANQGSEA. The V end lost 1 base, the J end lost 3 bases, and 22 bases lay between the germline ends. The CDR3 is CSVEGLRRRMGVYNEQFF. DNA of the CDR3: TGCAGCGTTGAAGGTTTGAGACGACGTATGGGGGTCTACAATGAGCAGTTCTTC.

This clonotype was observed at least ten times. This chain links TRBV13 with TRBJ1-1, with 10 positions matching TRBD1. The CDR3 consists of 13 residues. Germline trimming cut 5 bases from V and 7 bases from J; bases unmatched to any gene: 4. Germline V gives CDR1 PRHDT, CDR2 FYEKMQ (reference sequence). The DNA of the CDR3 is TGTGCCAGCAGCGTCGGACAGGGGGTTGAAGCTTTCTTT. It codes for CASSVGQGVEAFF. Together with reference TRBV13 and TRBJ1-1, the CDR3 gives the full variable domain: AAGVIQSPRHLIKEKRETATLKCYPIPRHDTVYWYQQGPGQDPQFLISFYEKMQSDKGSIPDRFSAQQFSDYHSELNMSSLELGDSALYFCASSVGQGVEAFFGQGTRLTVV.

The table lists this clonotype with many counts. The V call is TRBV19, the J call TRBJ1-1; TRBD1 aligns across 7 bases. This CDR3 is 15 amino acids long. The V and J ends lost 5 bases and 1 base, in that order; junction bases with no gene match: 7. From germline, CDR1 is LNHDA and CDR2 SQIVND (reference sequence). For the CDR3, the DNA is TGTGCCAGTAGTGCCTGGGACAGACCGAACACTGAAGCTTTCTTT. Translation: CASSAWDRPNTEAFF. Full variable domain (missing parts from reference TRBV19 and TRBJ1-1): DGGITQSPKYLFRKEGQNVTLSCEQNLNHDAMYWYRQDPGQGLRLIYYSQIVNDFQKGDIAEGYSVSREKKESFPLTVTSAQKNPTAFYLCASSAWDRPNTEAFFGQGTRLTVV.

Only a few counts were recorded for this clonotype. V is TRBV25-1 and J is TRBJ1-1, with 10 bases that match TRBD1. The CDR3 totals 14 residues. The V and J ends lost 5 bases and 7 bases, in that order; junction bases with no gene match: 7. The germline V gene has CDR1 MGHDK and CDR2 SYGVNS. In nucleotides, the CDR3 is TGTGCCAGCAGTTACTGGGACAGGGGCAATGAAGCTTTCTTT. Protein sequence: CASSYWDRGNEAFF.

With regard to this clonotype: The junction does not match germline at one end; this may be a read error. The V gene is TRBV10-2, the J gene TRBJ2-7; maybe TRBD2 (5 bases). CDR3 size: 15 residues. CDR1 and CDR2 (germline): WSHSY, SAAADI. The CDR3 sequence is CASSEAPGSYYEQYF. CDR3 DNA sequence: TGTGCCAGCAGTGAAGCACCGGGATCCTACTACGAGCAGTACTTC.

The V and J genes are TRBV24-1 and TRBJ2-5; perhaps D is TRBD1 or TRBD2 (5 bases each). The germline V and J ends were trimmed by 3 bases and 5 bases, with 30 bases remaining between them. In germline, CDR1 is KGHDR, CDR2 SFDVKD. This CDR3 is built from 20 residues. For the CDR3, the DNA is TGTGCCACCAGTGATAGTGCTGAGGGGTCCGCCAGGTTGTTTGGGGAGACCCAGTACTTC. This translates into CATSDSAEGSARLFGETQYF.

This clonotype showed up just a few times. The junction and the germline gene differ at one end; a read error may be behind it. The chain combines TRBV5-5 with TRBJ2-7; D possibly corresponds to TRBD1 (5 bases). There are 11 residues in the CDR3. The V gene's germline CDR1 is SGHKS and CDR2 YYEKEE (reference sequence). The CDR3 DNA is TGTGCCAGCAGCCTACAGGACACCCAAGACTTC. It translates to CASSLQDTQDF.

This clonotype was recorded a few times. The V and J genes are TRBV7-2 and TRBJ2-5; D is perhaps TRBD1 (5 bases). CDR3 length: 14 amino acids. Trimming cost V 1 base and J 3 bases, with 9 bases left between them. The germline CDR1 and CDR2 sequences are SGHTA and FQGNSA. CDR3 bases: TGTGCCAGCAGCTTAGGGGGCCCGAAAGAGACCCAGTACTTC. This gives the protein CASSLGGPKETQYF.

Many counts were recorded for this clonotype. CDR3 in DNA: TGCGCCAGCAGCCAAGGTCGCGGCAGGGTAGAGACCCAGTACTTC. It yields the protein CASSQGRGRVETQYF. The chain links TRBV4-1 to TRBJ2-5; maybe TRBD1 (5 bases). The CDR3 spans 15 residues. Per the germline V gene, CDR1 is MGHRA and CDR2 is YSYEKL. V was shortened by 1 base and J by 4 bases, with 13 bases between the two germline ends.

Concerning this clonotype itself: A single base separates this from a much larger clone, so it may be a read error. The rearrangement uses TRBV10-3 and TRBJ1-5; a possible D gene is TRBD1 (5 bases). CDR1 ENHRY and CDR2 SYGVKD come from the germline V gene. The CDR3 length is 18 residues. CDR3 nucleotides: TGTCCCAGCAGTTACTACAATCTTGACAGATCTAGCAATCAGCCCCAGCATTTT. It codes for CPSSYYNLDRSSNQPQHF.

DNA for the CDR3: TGTGCCAGCGAGGGCAGGATGAACACTGAAGCTTTCTTT. Encoded protein: CASEGRMNTEAFF. The J gene is TRBJ1-1, the V gene TRBV6-1; D gene ambiguous. This CDR3 comprises 13 residues. Germline CDR1 MNHNS, CDR2 SASEGT. V shed 8 bases and J shed 0 bases, with 10 bases lying between them.

The gene calls are TRBV10-2 and TRBJ1-2; D remains unclear. The V end was cut by 2 bases, the J end by 2 bases, with 9 bases between. The CDR3 has 14 amino acids. Germline CDR1 WSHSY, CDR2 SAAADI. The CDR3 loop reads CASSEPGSNYGYTF. The CDR3 nucleotides are TGCGCCAGCAGTGAGCCGGGCAGCAACTATGGCTACACCTTC.

The chain's CDR3 is CASSQEGVLAGGLQETQYF. The DNA for the CDR3 is TGTGCCAGCAGCCAAGAGGGGGTTCTAGCGGGAGGGCTCCAAGAGACCCAGTACTTC. The gene calls are TRBV7-2 and TRBJ2-5; 12 bases fit TRBD2. CDR1 is SGHTA, CDR2 FQGNSA, per germline. The CDR3 spans 19 residues. The junction had 14 bases not matched to a gene; V was cut back by 5 bases and J by 1 base.

The CDR3 protein is CSARAGGSGGTGEQYF. CDR3 nucleotide sequence: TGCAGTGCTAGAGCGGGCGGTAGCGGGGGGACCGGGGAGCAGTACTTC. This chain joins TRBV20-1 and TRBJ2-7, with 10 bases identical to TRBD2. The length of the CDR3 is 16 residues. CDR1 and CDR2 from the germline V gene are DFQATT and SNEGSKA (reference sequence). The junction had 13 bases not matched to a gene; V was cut back by 1 base and J by 7 bases.

To note about this clonotype: This clone may be a read error of a much larger clone one base away. The V call is TRBV7-2, the J call TRBJ2-2, with TRBD2 as a possible D gene (5 bases). V was trimmed by 5 bases and J by 0 bases, leaving 13 bases between them. CDR1 and CDR2 (germline): SGHTA, FQGNSA. The CDR3 sequence is 16 residues long. CDR3 in amino acids: CTSSGTRRANTGELFF. CDR3 coding DNA: TGTACCAGCAGCGGAACTAGGCGCGCGAACACCGGGGAGCTGTTTTTT.

This clonotype occurred once. The chain recombines TRBV10-3 with TRBJ2-7, with TRBD1 identical over 10 bases. J lost 3 bases, V lost 10 bases, and 15 bases had no gene match. The CDR3 is 16 residues long. In germline, CDR1 is ENHRY, CDR2 SYGVKD. CDR3 nucleotide sequence: TGTGCCAGCTGGTCCGGGACAGGGGTTCGACGCTACGAGCAGTACTTC. Its protein product is CASWSGTGVRRYEQYF.

This clonotype appeared many times. The chain has TRBV20-1 and TRBJ2-5; TRBD1 matches 7 bases. With V trimmed by 4 bases and J by 4 bases, 9 bases remained unmatched. The CDR3 runs to 14 residues. Germline loops: CDR1 DFQATT, CDR2 SNEGSKA (reference sequence). In nucleotides, the CDR3 is TGCAGTGCTAAAAGACAGGGTTTGGCAGAGACCCAGTACTTC. Translated: CSAKRQGLAETQYF.

The chain joins TRBV13 to TRBJ2-7, with D possibly being TRBD1 (5 bases). V was trimmed by 10 bases and J by 3 bases, leaving 19 bases between them. Per the germline V gene, CDR1 is PRHDT and CDR2 is FYEKMQ (reference sequence). The CDR3 is 14 amino acids. CDR3 sequence (DNA): TGTGCCACGCACCAGTGGGGCAGGGACTACGAGCAGTACTTC. Encoded protein: CATHQWGRDYEQYF.

This clonotype was picked up many times. A read error may produce the germline difference seen at one junction end. This chain joins TRBV5-8 and TRBJ1-5; D is unclear. There are 8 residues in the CDR3. The germline CDR1 and CDR2 sequences are SGHTS and YDEGEE. The CDR3 is CASSQVPF. The DNA of the CDR3 is TGTGCCAGCAGCCAAGTGCCTTTT.

Remarks on this clonotype: A much larger clone is a single base away; this may be a read error. The gene calls are TRBV11-2 and TRBJ2-7; D gene uncertain. The CDR3 totals 16 residues. V was pared by 5 bases and J by 1 base, with 18 bases between. Germline loops: CDR1 SGHAT, CDR2 FQNNGV. Here the CDR3 reads CASSPSQGFWSYEQYF. The CDR3 nucleotides read TGTGCCAGCAGCCCATCACAAGGATTTTGGTCCTACGAGCAGTACTTC.

The count of this clonotype is one. This chain uses TRBV19 with TRBJ1-2; tentative D call: TRBD1 (5 bases). Germline values: CDR1 LNHDA, CDR2 SQIVND (reference sequence). Trimming cost V 3 bases and J 7 bases, with 12 bases left between them. This CDR3 is built from 13 residues. The CDR3 here is CASSMKGSSGYTF. The CDR3 nucleotides are TGTGCCAGTAGTATGAAGGGGTCGAGTGGCTACACCTTC.

Ten or more counts support this clonotype. The chain couples TRBV12-3 or TRBV12-4 to TRBJ1-2; tentatively, D is TRBD1 (6 bases). CDR3 length: 14 residues. V was cut by 1 base and J by 7 bases, with 13 bases left in between. The CDR3 DNA follows: TGTGCCAGCAGTTTAGACAGGGTATCAAGTGGCTACACCTTC. Translating gives CASSLDRVSSGYTF.

This clonotype has a count of ten or more. The chain uses TRBV11-2 and TRBJ2-2; 8 bases match TRBD1. V lost 7 bases, J lost 2 bases, and 3 bases stayed unmatched. Per the germline V gene, CDR1 is SGHAT and CDR2 is FQNNGV. The CDR3 is 14 residues long. CDR3 sequence reads: CASMGQVNTGELFF. DNA of the CDR3: TGTGCCAGCATGGGACAGGTCAACACCGGGGAGCTGTTTTTT. Full variable domain (missing parts from reference TRBV11-2 and TRBJ2-2): EAGVAQSPRYKIIEKRQSVAFWCNPISGHATLYWYQQILGQGPKLLIQFQNNGVVDDSQLPKDRFSAERLKGVDSTLKIQPAKLEDSAVYLCASMGQVNTGELFFGEGSRLTVL.

A remark on this clonotype: The missing conserved phenylalanine or tryptophan at the end of this CDR3 makes a read error likely. The rearrangement uses TRBV20-1 and TRBJ1-6; D not certain. Trimming left V 5 bases short and J 6 bases short, with 11 bases between. The CDR3 loop spans 13 amino acids. CDR1 DFQATT and CDR2 SNEGSKA come from the germline V gene (reference sequence). The CDR3 sequence is CSARGMSNSPLHV. The CDR3 region has the DNA TGCAGTGCTCGCGGGATGTCTAATTCACCCCTCCACGTT.

The sample holds a few counts of this clonotype. Its ends do not fully match the called genes, so a read error is possible. This rearrangement joins TRBV7-2 to TRBJ2-5, with TRBD1 matching over 7 bases. Germline CDR1 reads SGHTA; CDR2 reads FQGNSA. The CDR3 runs 15 residues. The CDR3 DNA follows: TGTGCCAGCAGCTTAGGGGACAGAGGACAAGAGGCCCAGTACTTC. Encoded protein: CASSLGDRGQEAQYF.

The rearrangement joins TRBV12-3 or TRBV12-4 to TRBJ2-7, with unresolved D. Trimming shortened V by 3 bases and J by 2 bases, and 14 bases separated the two germline ends. There are 15 residues in the CDR3. The CDR3 nucleotides are TGTGCCAGCAGTTTCCAGGACGGGTACACCTACGAGCAGTACTTC. It translates to CASSFQDGYTYEQYF.

CDR3 region: CASSLSRPRASNTEAFF. The CDR3 coding sequence is TGTGCCAGCAGTCTTTCCCGGCCCCGAGCGAGCAATACTGAAGCTTTCTTT. The gene calls are TRBV12-3 or TRBV12-4 and TRBJ1-1, with D unresolved. Trimming took off 5 bases at V and 5 bases at J, with 24 bases between the two ends. CDR3 length equals 17 residues.